Below, one TCR beta chain is given with its context. These data belong to a study of blood T cell repertoires in COVID-19. This study enrolled people aged about 18 to 90 from around 26 US geographic areas. Exposed enrollees had met someone with a PCR-confirmed or clinician-diagnosed COVID-19 case at some point within the 2 weeks before study entry. Authors' methods: Researchers report that nucleated cell counts were estimated from reference gene primer amplification. Method: immunoSEQ multiplex PCR; TCRdb's copy keeps in-frame clones and lacks some. That table gives V, J and clone size, and the DNA gave D and trimming. The sample lists fewer than 150,000 clones; under 90% were seen once. Between the trimmed V and J ends, which lost 6 bases and 3 bases, there was a span of 12 bases. The CDR3 length is 14 residues. Germline CDR1 is GTSNPN and CDR2 is SVGIG (reference sequence).

The sequenced sample was PBMCs or T cells enriched from blood (not recorded which). The chain joins TRBV30 to TRBJ2-6; D is unresolved. The sequence was obtained from a woman aged 18 to 35 who had been exposed to COVID-19. The CDR3 DNA follows: TGTGCCTGTTATACGGGTGGTGGGGCCAACGTCCTGACTTTC. Its translation is CACYTGGGANVLTF.